Below, 30 T cell receptor beta chains from the same sample are listed, as sequenced in a study of Graves' ophthalmopathy and Graves' hyperthyroidism. CDR3 regions of TCR beta were amplified from RNA transcripts. HTBI-primed first-round RT-PCR preceded second-round multiplex PCR. TCRdb analysed the multiplex PCR reads with MiXCR anew, one entry per CDR3 protein. The sample has 200,000 to 250,000 distinct CDR3 sequences, about a fifth seen once. The material sequenced was peripheral blood. These receptors all come from a woman aged 50 to 65 with Graves' ophthalmopathy.

This clonotype was found many times. This chain joins TRBV6-1 and TRBJ1-1; D may be TRBD1 (5 bases). Deletions cut 2 bases from V and 7 bases from J, with 14 bases between. CDR1 is MNHNS and CDR2 is SASEGT in the germline V gene. CDR3 size: 14 residues. The CDR3 DNA is TGTGCCAGCAGTGAACAGGGTGGGGGGGGTGAAGCTTTCTTT. Translating gives CASSEQGGGGEAFF.

The chain carries TRBV12-3 or TRBV12-4 and TRBJ1-2; TRBD1 agrees at 7 bases. J gave up 5 bases and V 6 bases, and 6 bases lay outside the gene matches. This CDR3 has 13 residues. Written as DNA, the CDR3 is TGTGCCAGCAGGGGGGACAGCCAATATGGCTACACCTTC. Translated, it gives CASRGDSQYGYTF.

This clonotype was seen at least ten times. As DNA, the CDR3 is TGTGCCAGCAGTTACGACGCCCCTGGGGGATACGAGCAGTACTTC. Translated, it gives CASSYDAPGGYEQYF. The chain recombines TRBV6-5 with TRBJ2-7, with D perhaps being TRBD1 or TRBD2 (5 bases each). Trimming shortened V by 2 bases and J by 4 bases, and 15 bases separated the two germline ends. The CDR3 has 15 residues. The germline gives CDR1 MNHEY, CDR2 SVGAGI.

This clonotype was counted ten times or more. The chain joins TRBV29-1 to TRBJ2-5; D ambiguous. The germline V gene has CDR1 SQVTM and CDR2 ANQGSEA. V shed 4 bases and J shed 2 bases, with 8 bases lying between them. This CDR3 comprises 12 residues. In nucleotides, the CDR3 is TGCAGCGTTGGGGTCAGGCAAGAGACCCAGTACTTC. It translates to CSVGVRQETQYF.

This clonotype was recorded at least ten times. The chain links TRBV6-5 to TRBJ1-2; 9 bases are a match to TRBD1. The CDR3 is made up of 14 amino acids. V shed 6 bases, J shed 3 bases, and the junction held 5 bases outside the gene matches. Germline CDR1 MNHEY, CDR2 SVGAGI. CDR3 DNA: TGTGCCAGCAGCGGGACAGGGAGACACTATGGCTACACCTTC. Encoded protein: CASSGTGRHYGYTF.

This clonotype showed up many times. The chain combines TRBV15 with TRBJ2-6, with a possible D match to TRBD1 (6 bases). Germline V gene sequence: CDR1 LNHNV, CDR2 YYDKDF (reference sequence). The length of the CDR3 is 16 residues. V lost 1 base to trimming and J lost 1 base, with 8 bases between them. CDR3 bases: TGTGCCACCAGCAGAGGGGGGCAATCTGGGGCCAACGTCCTGACTTTC. Its protein product is CATSRGGQSGANVLTF.

This clonotype was seen repeatedly, ten times or more. The chain has TRBV12-3 or TRBV12-4 and TRBJ2-5, with 7 bases aligning to TRBD1. V was pared by 5 bases and J by 0 bases, with 6 bases of the junction left unmatched. This CDR3 comprises 15 residues. The CDR3 sequence is CASSAADRDQETQYF. CDR3 nucleotides: TGTGCCAGCAGTGCCGCTGACAGGGACCAAGAGACCCAGTACTTC.

The gene calls are TRBV11-1 and TRBJ2-7; either TRBD1 or TRBD2 may fit D (5 bases each). The CDR3 extends over 17 amino acids. V lost 5 bases, J lost 3 bases, and 23 bases lay in between. The germline CDR1 and CDR2 sequences are SGHAT and FQDESV (reference sequence). The CDR3 bases are TGTGCCAGCAGCCCGTCGCCTAGGGACGGGACGTACTACGAGCAGTACTTC. Its translation: CASSPSPRDGTYYEQYF.

The chain has TRBV30 and TRBJ2-7; D gene unclear. In germline, CDR1 is GTSNPN, CDR2 SVGIG (reference sequence). The CDR3 sequence is 14 residues long. Trimming cost V 2 bases and J 0 bases, with 11 bases left between them. CDR3 amino acids: CAWSLGGCSYEQYF. Written as DNA, the CDR3 is TGTGCCTGGAGTCTGGGCGGCTGCTCCTACGAGCAGTACTTC.

The chain couples TRBV29-1 to TRBJ2-5, with D possibly TRBD2 on 5 matching bases. The CDR3 sequence is 12 residues long. Trimming stripped 3 bases from V and 3 bases from J, with 8 bases between. The germline CDR1 and CDR2 sequences are SQVTM and ANQGSEA. The CDR3 nucleotides read TGCAGCGTTGAGAGCGGTGAAGAGACCCAGTACTTC. Encoded protein: CSVESGEETQYF. Supplemented by reference TRBV29-1 and TRBJ2-5, the full variable domain reads SAVISQKPSRDICQRGTSLTIQCQVDSQVTMMFWYRQQPGQSLTLIATANQGSEATYESGFVIDKFPISRPNLTFSTLTVSNMSPEDSSIYLCSVESGEETQYFGPGTRLLVL.

This clonotype was found many times. The V and J genes are TRBV2 and TRBJ1-1; possible D gene TRBD1, 5 bases. This CDR3 region has 14 residues. Germline lookup yields CDR1 SNHLY and CDR2 FYNNEI. V shed 0 bases and J shed 11 bases, with 16 bases lying between them. The CDR3: CASSEAGQGKDAFF. The CDR3 nucleotides are TGTGCCAGCAGTGAAGCCGGGCAGGGTAAGGACGCTTTCTTT.

This clonotype was detected ten times or more. This chain joins TRBV5-1 and TRBJ1-1; no reliable D call. The V end lost 0 bases, the J end lost 5 bases, and 14 bases lay between the germline ends. The CDR3 extends over 15 amino acids. The V gene's germline CDR1 is SGHRS and CDR2 YFSETQ. CDR3 region: CASSLVTGSRTEAFF. CDR3 DNA sequence: TGCGCCAGCAGCTTGGTTACGGGATCGAGGACTGAAGCTTTCTTT.

This clonotype was observed a handful of times. J is TRBJ2-2 and V is TRBV3-1; TRBD2 agrees at 15 bases. Germline values: CDR1 LGHDT, CDR2 YNNKEL (reference sequence). This CDR3 has 20 residues. Trimming cost V 4 bases and J 5 bases; bases outside gene matches: 14. DNA for the CDR3: TGTGCCAGCAGCCCAGGGGGGACTAGCGGGAGGACCAGAGAAACCGGGGAGCTGTTTTTT. Translated: CASSPGGTSGRTRETGELFF.

This clonotype was picked up many times. The chain has TRBV19 and TRBJ1-1, with 7 bases lining up with TRBD1. The germline V gene has CDR1 LNHDA and CDR2 SQIVND (reference sequence). Losses at the gene ends were 7 bases for V and 6 bases for J; bases not matched to a gene: 5. The CDR3 consists of 12 residues. CDR3 amino acids: CASTPGGSEAFF. CDR3 in DNA: TGTGCCAGTACCCCAGGGGGTTCTGAAGCTTTCTTT.

This clonotype was counted many times. The chain employs TRBV5-1 and TRBJ1-1; no reliable D call. This CDR3 is 14 amino acids long. The germline V gene encodes CDR1 SGHRS and CDR2 YFSETQ. V was cut by 4 bases and J by 0 bases, with 10 bases left in between. The CDR3, as DNA: TGCGCCAGCAGCCTATCTCCACTGAACACTGAAGCTTTCTTT. Translated: CASSLSPLNTEAFF.

The sample holds many counts of this clonotype. CDR3 nucleotide sequence: TGTGCCACCAGTGAAGGGACAGGGGGCCGTGGCACTGAAGCTTTCTTT. It encodes CATSEGTGGRGTEAFF. V gene TRBV24-1 combines with J gene TRBJ1-1, with 12 bases that match TRBD1. The CDR3 runs 16 residues. V gave up 4 bases and J gave up 4 bases; unmatched junction bases: 6. Germline CDR1 and CDR2: KGHDR and SFDVKD.

This clonotype was counted many times. At one of its ends the junction is not consistent with the germline gene, which may arise from a read error. The chain links TRBV20-1 to TRBJ1-1; D call uncertain. This CDR3 comprises 12 residues. Per the germline V gene, CDR1 is DFQATT and CDR2 is SNEGSKA (reference sequence). Written as DNA, the CDR3 is TGCAGTGCTTTACAGCTGAATACTGAAGCTTTCTTT. Its translation: CSALQLNTEAFF.

As to this clonotype: A read error is possible here, since a much larger clone lies one base away. This chain connects TRBV3-1 to TRBJ2-5; a possible D gene is TRBD2 (6 bases). The CDR3 consists of 14 residues. Germline V gene data show CDR1 as LGHDT and CDR2 as YNNKEL (reference sequence). The CDR3 sequence is CASSPRGTEETPYF. CDR3 nucleotide sequence: TGTGCCAGCAGCCCCCGGGGGACGGAAGAGACCCCGTACTTC.

The chain links TRBV27 to TRBJ2-1, with D maybe TRBD2 (6 bases). Between the trimmed V and J ends, which lost 6 bases and 15 bases, there was a span of 27 bases. This CDR3 has 15 amino acids. Germline V gene sequence: CDR1 MNHEY, CDR2 SMNVEV (reference sequence). The CDR3 here is CASSSLLGTPRDSFF. CDR3 in DNA: TGTGCCAGCAGCAGTCTTCTCGGGACTCCCAGAGATTCGTTCTTC.

In nucleotides, the CDR3 is TGTGCCAGCAGCGCGGGGACTAGCGGGGCGAGCTCTGGGGCCAACGTCCTGACTTTC. Translating gives CASSAGTSGASSGANVLTF. The V call is TRBV9, the J call TRBJ2-6; TRBD2 matches at 13 bases. The germline gives CDR1 SGDLS, CDR2 YYNGEE. J was trimmed by 0 bases and V by 3 bases; bases with no gene match: 6. There are 19 residues in the CDR3.

This clonotype was seen at least ten times. V usage is TRBV5-8 and J usage is TRBJ2-6, with a weak D call TRBD1 (5 bases). This CDR3 region has 15 residues. Trimming took off 3 bases at V and 5 bases at J, with 12 bases between the two ends. Germline lookup yields CDR1 SGHTS and CDR2 YDEGEE. The CDR3, as DNA: TGTGCCAGCAGCTATAGGGGCGGAAGGGCCAACGTCCTGACTTTC. Residues: CASSYRGGRANVLTF. Variable domain in full (rest from reference TRBV5-8 and TRBJ2-6): EAGVTQSPTHLIKTRGQQATLRCSPISGHTSVYWYQQALGLGLQFLLWYDEGEERNRGNFPPRFSGRQFPNYSSELNVNALELEDSALYLCASSYRGGRANVLTFGAGSRLTVL.

This clonotype has ten or more counts. The chain uses TRBV4-1 and TRBJ2-4, with 12 bases fitting TRBD2. The CDR3 is made up of 16 amino acids. The germline gives CDR1 MGHRA, CDR2 YSYEKL. Germline trimming cut 0 bases from V and 6 bases from J; bases unmatched to any gene: 3. The CDR3 sequence is CASSQDPGLAGNIQYF. The DNA of the CDR3 is TGCGCCAGCAGCCAAGATCCGGGACTAGCGGGAAACATTCAGTACTTC.

This clonotype was picked up many times. The chain combines TRBV6-1 with TRBJ2-7; 9 bases align to TRBD2. The CDR3 has 15 residues. Trimming at V came to 5 bases and at J to 4 bases, leaving 9 bases not matched to a gene. Germline V lookup: CDR1 MNHNS, CDR2 SASEGT. As DNA, the CDR3 is TGTGCCAGCAGTCAAAGGGCTAGCGGGGCTTACGAGCAGTACTTC. Amino acids: CASSQRASGAYEQYF.

This clonotype was observed at least ten times. V is TRBV10-1 and J is TRBJ1-2; unclear D gene. V was cut by 3 bases and J by 7 bases, with 9 bases left in between. Germline V lookup: CDR1 WNHNN, CDR2 SYGVQD (reference sequence). CDR3 length equals 12 residues. This CDR3 is CASSDTLSGYTF. The CDR3 region has the DNA TGCGCCAGCAGTGACACTCTCTCTGGCTACACCTTC.

This clonotype was recorded at least ten times. This chain links TRBV4-1 with TRBJ2-7; weak D call: TRBD1 (5 bases). Trimming left V 0 bases short and J 0 bases short, with 9 bases between. Germline V gene sequence: CDR1 MGHRA, CDR2 YSYEKL. This CDR3 contains 15 residues. CDR3 nucleotide sequence: TGCGCCAGCAGCCAAGATCACGGACACTCCTACGAGCAGTACTTC. Protein sequence: CASSQDHGHSYEQYF.

In this sample, this clonotype turned up many times. The chain couples TRBV20-1 to TRBJ2-7; D may be TRBD1 (6 bases). The germline V gene encodes CDR1 DFQATT and CDR2 SNEGSKA (reference sequence). V shed 5 bases and J shed 4 bases, with 15 bases lying between them. This CDR3 region has 13 residues. CDR3 region: CSAFRTENYEQYF. The CDR3 coding sequence is TGCAGTGCTTTCCGGACAGAGAATTACGAGCAGTACTTC.

CDR3 in amino acids: CASSEPRDARSYTGELFF. Written as DNA, the CDR3 is TGTGCCAGCAGTGAGCCCCGGGACGCGAGATCATACACCGGGGAGCTGTTTTTT. The chain couples TRBV6-1 to TRBJ2-2; D may correspond to TRBD1 or TRBD2 (5 bases each). V gave up 3 bases and J gave up 3 bases, with 20 bases separating them. The CDR3 is made up of 18 amino acids. CDR1 and CDR2 from the germline V gene are MNHNS and SASEGT.

With regard to this clonotype: The junction departs from germline at one end; a sequencing error may be responsible. The CDR3: CASRSRGANYGYNF. The CDR3 DNA sequence: TGTGCCAGTAGGTCACGGGGAGCTAACTATGGCTACAACTTC. This chain links TRBV19 with TRBJ1-2; D uncertain. The CDR3 is made up of 14 amino acids. CDR1 LNHDA and CDR2 SQIVND come from the germline V gene (reference sequence).

This clonotype was seen ten or more times. The V gene is TRBV28, the J gene TRBJ2-2; a possible D gene is TRBD2 (7 bases). Trimming shortened V by 8 bases and J by 12 bases, and 25 bases separated the two germline ends. The CDR3 runs 15 residues. Germline CDR1 reads MDHEN; CDR2 reads SYDVKM. The CDR3 reads CASERSGTIGVKLFF. The CDR3, as DNA: TGTGCCAGCGAACGGAGCGGGACAATCGGGGTAAAGCTGTTTTTT. Variable domain in full (rest from reference TRBV28 and TRBJ2-2): DVKVTQSSRYLVKRTGEKVFLECVQDMDHENMFWYRQDPGLGLRLIYFSYDVKMKEKGDIPEGYSVSREKKERFSLILESASTNQTSMYLCASERSGTIGVKLFFGEGSRLTVL.

The chain recombines TRBV19 with TRBJ1-6, with 9 bases lining up with TRBD1. V shed 11 bases and J 9 bases; nucleotides not matched to a gene: 11. CDR1 LNHDA and CDR2 SQIVND come from the germline V gene (reference sequence). The CDR3 runs to 14 residues. The CDR3 DNA is TGTGCCTGGAGCCCGGGACAGGGATTTTCACCCCTCCACTTT. Translation gives CAWSPGQGFSPLHF.